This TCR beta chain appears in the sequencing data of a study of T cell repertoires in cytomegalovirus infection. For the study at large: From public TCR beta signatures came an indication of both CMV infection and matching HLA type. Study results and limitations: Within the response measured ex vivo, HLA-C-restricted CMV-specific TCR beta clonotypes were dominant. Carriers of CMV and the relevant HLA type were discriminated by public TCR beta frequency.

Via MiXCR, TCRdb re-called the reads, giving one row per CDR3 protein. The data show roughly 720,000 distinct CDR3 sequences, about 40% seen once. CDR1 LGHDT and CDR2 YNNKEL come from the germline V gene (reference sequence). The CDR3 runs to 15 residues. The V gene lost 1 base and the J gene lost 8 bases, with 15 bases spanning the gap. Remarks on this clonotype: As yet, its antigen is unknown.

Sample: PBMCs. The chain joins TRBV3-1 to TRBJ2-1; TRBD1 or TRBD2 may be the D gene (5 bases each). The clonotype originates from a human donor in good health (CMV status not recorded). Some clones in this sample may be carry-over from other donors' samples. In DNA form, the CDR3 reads TGTGCCAGCAGCCAAGGAGTCGGGCGAGGGGATGAGCAGTTCTTC. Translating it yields CASSQGVGRGDEQFF.